Below, 32 T cell receptor beta chains from the same sample are listed, as sequenced in a study of metastatic and nonmetastatic thyroid tumors (dated by TCRdb to 2020 to 2022). None of the patients had been given any treatment before thyroid surgery. Receptors were amplified or captured by PCR. The sequencing machine was an Illumina HiSeq 4000. TCRdb applied fastp at Q25 and MiXCR to the public reads, then kept only in-frame beta chains. For this sample there are around 41,000 clones; about 3.3% appear just once. The ten largest clonotypes hold approximately 10% of the sample. Specimen: blood. Every receptor here comes from a female donor with papillary thyroid cancer or a benign thyroid nodule (not recorded which). Some clones in this sample may be carry-over from other donors' samples.

The rearrangement joins TRBV2 to TRBJ1-2, with D unclear. With 7 bases removed from V and 8 bases from J, the gap between germline ends came to 17 bases. Germline CDR1 SNHLY, CDR2 FYNNEI. This CDR3 has 13 amino acids. The CDR3 nucleotides read TGTGCCAGCAAATTGGCCGGTAATCTGGGCTACACCTTC. This translates into CASKLAGNLGYTF.

The table lists this clone with many counts. The rearrangement uses TRBV29-1 and TRBJ1-2; D uncertain. The germline V gene encodes CDR1 SQVTM and CDR2 ANQGSEA. V lost 3 bases to trimming and J lost 7 bases, with 12 bases between them. The CDR3 totals 12 residues. The CDR3 sequence is CSVDGILRGYTF. CDR3 DNA sequence: TGCAGCGTTGATGGAATCCTTCGTGGCTACACCTTC.

This clone was found many times. This chain joins TRBV19 and TRBJ2-3, with 7 nucleotides matching TRBD2. Germline CDR1 reads LNHDA; CDR2 reads SQIVND (reference sequence). V was pared by 3 bases and J by 10 bases, with 13 bases of the junction left unmatched. CDR3 size: 15 residues. The CDR3 is CASSISAGSRGAQYF. As DNA, the CDR3 is TGTGCCAGTAGTATTTCAGCGGGATCGCGGGGTGCGCAGTATTTT.

This clone came up many times. V is TRBV20-1 and J is TRBJ1-1, with TRBD1 identical over 8 bases. The CDR3 length is 15 residues. V was pared by 5 bases and J by 0 bases, with 8 bases of the junction left unmatched. Germline CDR1 DFQATT, CDR2 SNEGSKA (reference sequence). In DNA, the CDR3 is TGCAGTGCTGAGGACCGGGACAGGCTGAACACTGAAGCTTTCTTT. This gives the protein CSAEDRDRLNTEAFF.

This clone has ten or more counts. The rearrangement links TRBV20-1 to TRBJ2-3, with 9 positions matching TRBD2. Germline trimming cut 6 bases from V and 2 bases from J; bases unmatched to any gene: 9. Germline assignment: CDR1 DFQATT and CDR2 SNEGSKA (reference sequence). The CDR3 has 15 amino acids. The CDR3 nucleotides are TGCAGTGCCCCTTCGGCTAGCGGGGACACAGATACGCAGTATTTT. Its translation is CSAPSASGDTDTQYF.

In this sample, this clone turned up many times. The sample has other DNA sequences that encode this CDR3 too. This sequence joins TRBV28 and TRBJ1-5; TRBD1 is a possible D gene (5 bases). This CDR3 is 16 amino acids long. Germline V CDR1 and CDR2: MDHEN, SYDVKM. V was trimmed by 0 bases and J by 0 bases, leaving 9 bases between them. CDR3 sequence reads: CASSLWGVSSNQPQHF. As DNA, the CDR3 is TGTGCCAGCAGTTTATGGGGGGTTTCTAGCAATCAGCCCCAGCATTTT.

This clone was picked up many times. The chain recombines TRBV20-1 with TRBJ2-5; 10 bases agree with TRBD2. Trimming cost V 3 bases and J 3 bases; bases outside gene matches: 4. Germline V gives CDR1 DFQATT, CDR2 SNEGSKA (reference sequence). This CDR3 comprises 14 residues. CDR3: CSASPLAGEETQYF. The CDR3 DNA reads TGCAGTGCTAGTCCCCTAGCGGGAGAAGAGACCCAGTACTTC.

There are a few counts of this clone. The V and J genes are TRBV19 and TRBJ2-7; weak D call: TRBD1 (6 bases). The CDR3 has 13 residues. Germline values: CDR1 LNHDA, CDR2 SQIVND (reference sequence). V shed 5 bases and J shed 3 bases, with 11 bases lying between them. The CDR3 DNA reads as TGTGCCAGTAGTGCCAAAGGGGGCTACGAGCAGTACTTC. Its translation is CASSAKGGYEQYF.

In its sample, this clone was seen many times. The chain joins TRBV19 to TRBJ2-2, with 11 bases lining up with TRBD2. The J segment lost 8 bases and the V segment lost 9 bases, leaving 8 bases of the junction unmatched. Per germline, CDR1 LNHDA and CDR2 SQIVND (reference sequence). The CDR3 spans 14 residues. The CDR3 reads CASGTSGTRGELFF. The CDR3 region has the DNA TGTGCCAGCGGGACTAGCGGCACGAGGGGGGAGCTGTTTTTT.

The table lists this clone with many counts. The V gene is TRBV28, the J gene TRBJ2-5; 7 bases are a match to TRBD2. The V gene end was trimmed by 3 bases and the J gene end by 4 bases; junction bases not matched to a gene: 5. The CDR3 contains 14 residues. Germline V CDR1 and CDR2: MDHEN, SYDVKM. The CDR3 sequence: CASSFPREGETQYF. The CDR3 coding sequence is TGTGCCAGCAGTTTTCCCAGGGAGGGAGAGACCCAGTACTTC.

This clone was seen repeatedly, ten times or more. This chain uses TRBV28 with TRBJ1-4; TRBD1 might be the D (6 bases). CDR1 and CDR2 from the germline V gene are MDHEN and SYDVKM. Trimming took 7 bases from V and 7 from J, leaving 16 bases between them. This CDR3 has 14 residues. CDR3 DNA sequence: TGTGCCAGCACCCGAGGGGGGGGGTCTGAAAAACTGTTTTTT. Its translation is CASTRGGGSEKLFF.

V usage is TRBV27 and J usage is TRBJ1-2; tentative D call: TRBD1 (5 bases). The CDR3 covers 15 residues. Germline CDR1 MNHEY, CDR2 SMNVEV (reference sequence). V was cut by 4 bases and J by 2 bases, with 14 bases left in between. The CDR3 nucleotides read TGTGCCAGCAGTTCCCAGGGATGGGGAAACTATGGCTACACCTTC. This translates into CASSSQGWGNYGYTF.

This clone appeared many times. This sequence joins TRBV28 and TRBJ2-3; 10 bases match TRBD2. Trimming cost V 6 bases and J 3 bases; bases outside gene matches: 3. The CDR3 length is 14 residues. CDR1 MDHEN and CDR2 SYDVKM come from the germline V gene. The DNA for the CDR3 is TGTGCCAGCAGGAGCGGGGGGGAGACAGATACGCAGTATTTT. It specifies CASRSGGETDTQYF. Filled out from reference TRBV28 and TRBJ2-3, the complete variable domain reads DVKVTQSSRYLVKRTGEKVFLECVQDMDHENMFWYRQDPGLGLRLIYFSYDVKMKEKGDIPEGYSVSREKKERFSLILESASTNQTSMYLCASRSGGETDTQYFGPGTRLTVL.

This clone occurred many times. A read error may account for a junction end that differs from germline. J is TRBJ2-1 and V is TRBV29-1, with D hard to call. The CDR3 extends over 14 amino acids. Germline CDR1 reads SQVTM; CDR2 reads ANQGSEA. CDR3 amino acids: CSVSSPPLYDEQFF. The CDR3 nucleotides are TGCAGCGTTTCCTCACCCCCTCTCTACGATGAGCAGTTCTTC.

This clone was counted at least ten times. The chain joins TRBV28 to TRBJ1-5, with D hard to call. The V and J ends lost 3 bases and 0 bases respectively, with 9 bases between them. Germline lookup yields CDR1 MDHEN and CDR2 SYDVKM. This CDR3 has 15 amino acids. The CDR3 nucleotides read TGTGCCAGCAGTTTGCCAGTACATAGCAATCAGCCCCAGCATTTT. Its translation: CASSLPVHSNQPQHF.

This clone was seen at least ten times. Since the CDR3 does not end with the conserved phenylalanine or tryptophan, this likely comes from a read error. Other DNA sequences in this specimen translate into the identical CDR3. The chain is built from TRBV24-1 and TRBJ1-2; 12 bases are shared with TRBD1. The junction had 8 bases not matched to a gene; V was cut back by 7 bases and J by 3 bases. This CDR3 region has 16 residues. Per the germline V gene, CDR1 is KGHDR and CDR2 is SFDVKD. The CDR3 coding sequence is TGTGCCACCAGCGATAGGGGACAGGGGGCGGACTATGGCTACACCTCC. This codes for CATSDRGQGADYGYTS.

The V gene is TRBV2, the J gene TRBJ2-1, with TRBD1 identical over 8 bases. Looked up from germline, CDR1 is SNHLY and CDR2 is FYNNEI. CDR3 length: 15 residues. With 3 bases clipped from V and 5 bases from J, the junction kept 6 bases outside the gene matches. CDR3 nucleotide sequence: TGTGCCAGCAGTGACATGACAGGGGTTGACAATGAGCAGTTCTTC. This codes for CASSDMTGVDNEQFF.

This clone appeared many times. The CDR3 DNA is TGCAGTGCTAGAGCCCTCTCCAGCCAATATGGGAATGAGCAGTTCTTC. Translation: CSARALSSQYGNEQFF. The chain carries TRBV20-1 and TRBJ2-1; D is unresolved. The CDR3 covers 16 residues. Between the trimmed V and J ends, which lost 1 base and 7 bases, there was a span of 20 bases. CDR1 DFQATT and CDR2 SNEGSKA come from the germline V gene (reference sequence).

The genes are TRBV6-1 and TRBJ2-1, with TRBD2 matching 8 bases. Trimming removed 7 bases from V and 4 bases from J; junction bases left unmatched: 6. The CDR3 is 14 residues long. From germline, CDR1 is MNHNS and CDR2 SASEGT. CDR3 protein: CASIGLAHYNEQFF. The CDR3 nucleotides read TGTGCCAGCATAGGACTAGCCCATTACAATGAGCAGTTCTTC.

This clone was counted between two and nine times. V gene TRBV6-1 combines with J gene TRBJ2-7; 11 bases line up with TRBD2. This CDR3 comprises 14 residues. Germline V CDR1 and CDR2: MNHNS, SASEGT. V lost 6 bases, J lost 6 bases, and 7 bases stayed unmatched. The CDR3 protein is CASRSSGGDGEQYF. The CDR3 DNA follows: TGTGCCAGCAGGAGTAGCGGGGGGGATGGCGAGCAGTACTTC.

Only a few counts were recorded for this clone. The V gene is TRBV20-1, the J gene TRBJ2-3; TRBD1 is a possible D gene (6 bases). Trimming took 2 bases from V and 0 from J, leaving 9 bases between them. CDR1 is DFQATT and CDR2 is SNEGSKA in the germline V gene (reference sequence). CDR3 length equals 14 residues. This CDR3 is CSARQGTSTDTQYF. Here the CDR3 DNA reads TGCAGTGCTAGACAGGGGACAAGCACAGATACGCAGTATTTT.

This clone was seen repeatedly, ten times or more. Here the CDR3 DNA reads TGTGCCAGCAGCAACCGCCCCCTTGCGGGAGGCTCCTACGAGCAGTACTTC. Protein: CASSNRPLAGGSYEQYF. The J gene is TRBJ2-7, the V gene TRBV5-5; 8 nucleotides agree with TRBD2. The CDR3 is 17 residues long. Germline CDR1 is SGHKS and CDR2 is YYEKEE (reference sequence). V shed 4 bases, J shed 0 bases, and the junction held 12 bases outside the gene matches.

There are a few counts of this clone. A much larger clone differs from this one at a single base, so this may be a read error. In the same sample, other DNA sequences code for this CDR3. The V and J genes are TRBV10-2 and TRBJ1-1; tentative D call: TRBD1 (5 bases). Trimming shortened V by 6 bases and J by 2 bases, and 10 bases separated the two germline ends. The germline V gene has CDR1 WSHSY and CDR2 SAAADI. The CDR3 is made up of 13 amino acids. CDR3 residues: CASSADSNTEAFF. Here the CDR3 DNA reads TGCGCCAGCAGCGCTGACAGCAACACTGAAGCTTTCTTT.

V usage is TRBV19 and J usage is TRBJ1-1, with 7 nucleotides matching TRBD1. J lost 1 base, V lost 5 bases, and 7 bases had no gene match. The CDR3 has 15 residues. CDR1 LNHDA and CDR2 SQIVND come from the germline V gene (reference sequence). DNA for the CDR3: TGTGCCAGTAGTGTCACCGGGACAGCGAACACTGAAGCTTTCTTT. Translated: CASSVTGTANTEAFF.

The V call is TRBV11-3, the J call TRBJ1-3; a possible D gene is TRBD1 (5 bases). The CDR3 totals 15 residues. Trimming pared 5 bases from V and 2 bases from J, leaving 13 bases between. The germline V gene encodes CDR1 SGHNT and CDR2 YENEEA. CDR3 sequence: CASSSGGITGNTIYF. The CDR3 nucleotides are TGTGCCAGCAGCAGTGGGGGTATCACTGGAAACACCATATATTTT.

This clone has ten or more counts. CDR3 loop: CAWKNDRAGANVLTF. The CDR3, as DNA: TGTGCCTGGAAAAACGACAGGGCTGGGGCCAACGTCCTGACTTTC. This chain uses TRBV30 with TRBJ2-6, with 7 bases that match TRBD1. The V and J ends lost 4 bases and 2 bases, in that order; junction bases with no gene match: 5. The CDR3 has 15 residues. Germline-derived CDR1 and CDR2 are GTSNPN and SVGIG (reference sequence).

In its sample, this clone was seen many times. The chain is built from TRBV5-5 and TRBJ2-1; a weak D match, TRBD2 (6 bases). Trimming removed 4 bases at V and 4 bases at J, with 15 bases between. Per the germline V gene, CDR1 is SGHKS and CDR2 is YYEKEE (reference sequence). This CDR3 has 15 residues. The CDR3 loop is CASSKEGRGYNEQFF. The CDR3, as DNA: TGTGCCAGCAGCAAGGAGGGACGGGGATACAATGAGCAGTTCTTC.

The CDR3 loop is CASSSSVENYEQYF. The CDR3 nucleotides read TGTGCCAGCAGTTCTAGCGTGGAGAACTACGAGCAGTACTTC. The J gene is TRBJ2-7, the V gene TRBV6-5; D possibly corresponds to TRBD2 (6 bases). V was cut by 4 bases and J by 3 bases, with 13 bases left in between. The germline V gene encodes CDR1 MNHEY and CDR2 SVGAGI. This CDR3 contains 14 residues.

There are many counts of this clone. One end of the junction does not line up with germline, which may come from a read error. The chain uses TRBV15 and TRBJ2-7, with D possibly called TRBD1 or TRBD2 (5 bases each). Germline V lookup: CDR1 LNHNV, CDR2 YYDKDF (reference sequence). The CDR3 is made up of 14 amino acids. CDR3 protein: CATSGDGARGEQYF. In DNA, the CDR3 is TGTGCCACCAGCGGAGACGGGGCCCGGGGCGAGCAGTACTTC.

This clone was counted at least ten times. The rearrangement links TRBV12-3 or TRBV12-4 to TRBJ2-3; possibly TRBD1 for D (7 bases). The ends were cut back, 3 bases at V and 11 bases at J, with 18 bases in the middle. The CDR3 totals 14 residues. CDR3 DNA sequence: TGTGCCAGCAGTTTGGCAGGGGGGAAATTGATGCAGTATTTT. Encoded protein: CASSLAGGKLMQYF.

This clone has more than one count but fewer than ten. The chain is built from TRBV6-2 or TRBV6-3 and TRBJ2-1; 9 bases line up with TRBD1. From germline, CDR1 is MNHEY and CDR2 SVGEGT. V lost 6 bases, J lost 6 bases, and 9 bases stayed unmatched. The length of the CDR3 is 15 residues. CDR3 nucleotides: TGTGCCAGCAGCTCCCGGGACAGGGCCCCCAATGAGCAGTTCTTC. This gives the protein CASSSRDRAPNEQFF.

This clone has just a few counts. The V call is TRBV28, the J call TRBJ2-1; the match to TRBD2 covers 11 bases. Germline loops: CDR1 MDHEN, CDR2 SYDVKM. With V trimmed by 4 bases and J by 4 bases, 6 bases remained unmatched. The CDR3 extends over 16 amino acids. CDR3 in DNA: TGTGCCAGCAGTTCAAGGACTAGCGGGCCTTACAATGAGCAGTTCTTC. This translates into CASSSRTSGPYNEQFF.